The rows below give T cell receptor beta chains drawn from one sample of a study of T-cell reconstitution after alpha-beta-depleted transplantation in children. TCRdb re-analysed the PCR reads in MiXCR, keeping a single row per CDR3 protein. The profile shows 190,000 or so distinct CDR3 sequences, about 6.8% of them singletons. The starting material was PBMCs from the stem cell graft donor, obtained from the stem cell graft. These receptors were taken from a human donor who donated a stem cell graft to a child with Wiskott-Aldrich syndrome. Each CDR3 is given with its conserved first and last residue. The order of the fields is J gene, V gene, D gene, clone size, CDR3 protein, CDR3 DNA. D genes are given only for firm matches. Size values are once, few and many counts, or a class for expanded clones, and some rows have none.

TRBJ1-6 | TRBV6-1 | TRBD1 | many | CASSATGQGFGSPLHF | TGTGCCAGCAGTGCTACGGGACAGGGTTTTGGTTCACCCCTCCACTTT
TRBJ2-1 | TRBV24-1 | - | many | CATGPTSIYNEQFF | TGTGCCACCGGTCCGACCTCTATTTACAATGAGCAGTTCTTC
TRBJ2-2 | TRBV20-1 | - | many | CSARDVRVNTGELFF | TGCAGTGCTAGAGATGTCAGGGTGAACACCGGGGAGCTGTTTTTT
TRBJ1-2 | TRBV30 | - | - | CAWNLPGYGCTF | TGTGCCTGGAATCTCCCGGGTTATGGCTGCACCTTC
TRBJ2-5 | TRBV12-3/TRBV12-4 | TRBD2 | many | CASRVLAGGQETQYF | TGTGCCAGCAGGGTACTAGCGGGGGGACAAGAGACCCAGTACTTC
TRBJ2-1 | TRBV2 | TRBD2 | many | CASFSREGLNEQFF | TGTGCCAGCTTTTCACGGGAGGGCCTAAATGAGCAGTTCTTC
TRBJ2-2 | TRBV25-1 | - | few | CASRQRDTGELFF | TGTGCCAGCAGACAGAGGGACACCGGGGAGCTGTTTTTT
TRBJ2-7 | TRBV5-1 | TRBD2 | - | CASRGGSIYEQYF | TGCGCCAGCAGGGGGGGGTCTATCTACGAGCAGTACTTC
TRBJ2-3 | TRBV3-1 | TRBD1 | - | CASTKKGFRGPDTQYF | TGTGCCAGCACCAAGAAGGGGTTCAGGGGGCCAGATACGCAGTATTTT
TRBJ2-7 | TRBV29-1 | - | many | CSVEDRRGNEQYF | TGCAGCGTTGAAGATCGCAGGGGAAACGAGCAGTACTTC
TRBJ2-7 | TRBV3-1 | - | many | CASSQGIAVSYEQYF | TGTGCCAGCAGCCAAGGGATCGCCGTATCCTACGAGCAGTACTTC
TRBJ1-5 | TRBV21-1 | - | many | CASFLWDSSYGNQPQHF | TGTGCCAGCTTTCTATGGGACTCCTCGTATGGCAATCAGCCCCAGCATTTT
TRBJ2-7 | TRBV7-9 | - | many | CASSSLYTYEQYF | TGTGCCAGCAGCTCGCTATATACCTACGAGCAGTACTTC
TRBJ2-1 | TRBV7-2 | TRBD2 | - | CASSFPAGGLKNEQFF | TGTGCCAGCAGCTTCCCAGCGGGGGGGCTGAAAAATGAGCAGTTCTTC
TRBJ2-2 | TRBV3-1 | TRBD1 | few | CASSPPGTGAWGELFF | TGTGCCAGCAGCCCCCCCGGGACAGGGGCATGGGGGGAGCTGTTTTTT
TRBJ2-5 | TRBV6-1 | - | - | CASSDPRTTGETQYF | TGTGCCAGCAGTGACCCCCGGACGACCGGCGAGACCCAGTACTTC
TRBJ2-6 | TRBV20-1 | - | many | CSAREGGRSGANVLTF | TGCAGTGCTAGAGAAGGCGGAAGATCTGGGGCCAACGTCCTGACTTTC
TRBJ2-1 | TRBV12-3/TRBV12-4 | TRBD2 | many | CASSLVGAGVQFF | TGTGCCAGCAGTTTAGTTGGGGCGGGAGTACAGTTCTTC
TRBJ1-2 | TRBV6-5 | - | many | CASYQRNYGYTF | TGTGCCAGTTATCAGAGAAACTATGGCTACACCTTC
TRBJ2-2 | TRBV5-1 | - | few | CASSPGRVSGELFF | TGCGCCAGCAGCCCAGGCAGGGTATCCGGGGAGCTGTTTTTT
TRBJ2-7 | TRBV27 | TRBD1 | many | CASSSLHSDRGSYEQYF | TGTGCCAGCAGTTCCCTGCACTCGGACAGGGGGAGCTACGAGCAGTACTTC
TRBJ1-2 | TRBV20-1 | - | many | CSARVGPDEGYTF | TGCAGTGCTAGAGTGGGGCCCGATGAGGGCTACACCTTC
TRBJ2-3 | TRBV12-3/TRBV12-4 | TRBD2 | many | CASSAGGPTDTQYF | TGTGCCAGCAGTGCGGGGGGGCCGACAGATACGCAGTATTTT
TRBJ1-5 | TRBV30 | - | - | CAWSSLGRNQPQHF | TGTGCCTGGAGTTCGTTAGGGAGAAATCAGCCCCAGCATTTT
TRBJ1-1 | TRBV18 | - | many | CASSPERGTEAFF | TGTGCCAGCTCACCCGAAAGGGGCACTGAAGCTTTCTTT
TRBJ2-6 | TRBV12-3/TRBV12-4 | - | many | CASSFSGTGANVLTF | TGTGCCAGCAGTTTCTCAGGGACAGGGGCCAACGTCCTGACTTTC
TRBJ2-5 | TRBV5-1 | - | many | CASTRRDRQETQYF | TGCGCCAGCACCCGGCGGGACCGCCAAGAGACCCAGTACTTC
TRBJ2-1 | TRBV12-3/TRBV12-4 | TRBD2 | many | CASSLGLAVVNEQFF | TGTGCCAGCAGTCTTGGGCTAGCGGTGGTCAATGAGCAGTTCTTC
TRBJ2-2 | TRBV12-3/TRBV12-4 | - | many | CASSLDRDLFF | TGTGCCAGCAGTTTAGACAGGGACCTGTTTTTT
TRBJ2-7 | TRBV15 | TRBD1 | many | CATSKGQDLHEQYF | TGTGCCACCAGTAAAGGACAGGACCTCCACGAGCAGTACTTC
TRBJ2-7 | TRBV5-1 | TRBD2 | many | CASSTQAGTYEQYF | TGCGCCAGCAGCACGCAAGCGGGGACCTACGAGCAGTACTTC
TRBJ2-5 | TRBV29-1 | - | few | CSVSTSWGETQYF | TGCAGCGTCTCCACGTCCTGGGGAGAGACCCAGTACTTC
TRBJ2-1 | TRBV5-4 | TRBD1 | - | CASSPTGGFNEQFF | TGTGCCAGCAGCCCGACAGGGGGCTTTAATGAGCAGTTCTTC
TRBJ2-2 | TRBV27 | - | many | CASSRTALLDTGELFF | TGTGCCAGCAGTCGGACAGCCCTTTTGGACACCGGGGAGCTGTTTTTT
TRBJ2-5 | TRBV28 | - | few | CASSSRLNGETQYF | TGTGCCAGCAGTTCTCGACTAAACGGGGAGACCCAGTACTTC
TRBJ2-7 | TRBV20-1 | - | - | CSARAWVSDEQYF | TGCAGTGCTAGAGCATGGGTGAGCGACGAGCAGTACTTC
TRBJ1-1 | TRBV12-3/TRBV12-4 | - | many | CASSLAAIEAFF | TGTGCCAGCAGTTTAGCCGCAATCGAAGCTTTCTTT
TRBJ2-7 | TRBV10-2 | - | - | CASSAFRDEQYF | TGCGCCAGCAGTGCGTTCAGGGACGAGCAGTACTTC
TRBJ1-4 | TRBV5-1 | - | many | CASSLRTNEKLFF | TGCGCCAGCAGCTTAAGGACTAATGAAAAACTGTTTTTT
TRBJ2-7 | TRBV6-1 | TRBD1 | many | CASTKAGGSYEQYF | TGTGCCAGCACTAAAGCAGGGGGCAGCTACGAGCAGTACTTC
TRBJ1-1 | TRBV30 | - | few | CAWRSAGVTEAFF | TGTGCCTGGAGGTCGGCAGGGGTTACTGAAGCTTTCTTT
TRBJ2-6 | TRBV12-3/TRBV12-4 | - | many | CASSLGGSGANVLTF | TGTGCCAGCAGTTTAGGGGGTTCTGGGGCCAACGTCCTGACTTTC
TRBJ2-3 | TRBV12-3/TRBV12-4 | - | many | CASRPGLGPDTQYF | TGTGCCAGCAGGCCGGGACTGGGCCCAGATACGCAGTATTTT
TRBJ2-1 | TRBV7-9 | TRBD1 | many | CASSGHRGADEQFF | TGTGCCAGCAGCGGACACAGGGGGGCCGATGAGCAGTTCTTC
TRBJ2-5 | TRBV10-2 | - | many | CASKDTGGLETQYF | TGCGCCAGCAAGGATACAGGCGGTTTGGAGACCCAGTACTTC
TRBJ1-5 | TRBV12-3/TRBV12-4 | TRBD1 | many | CASRGQGGQPQHF | TGTGCCAGCAGGGGACAGGGTGGTCAGCCCCAGCATTTT
TRBJ2-3 | TRBV20-1 | TRBD2 | many | CSGKSGRLDTQYF | TGCAGTGGGAAGAGCGGGAGGTTAGATACGCAGTATTTT
TRBJ2-7 | TRBV5-1 | TRBD1 | many | CASSLGGTGTYEQYF | TGCGCCAGCAGCTTGGGCGGGACAGGAACCTACGAGCAGTACTTC
TRBJ2-1 | TRBV7-9 | TRBD2 | many | CASSPREREGLEQFF | TGTGCCAGCAGCCCAAGGGAGCGGGAGGGCCTTGAGCAGTTCTTC